This TCR beta chain was found in a study of CD8+ T cells in alopecia areata (dated by TCRdb to 2016 to 2019). Study-level background: Treated patients were enrolled in an open-label pilot trial of oral tofacitinib at 5 to 10 mg twice daily for moderate-to-severe alopecia areata. Tofacitinib was administered for 6 to 18 months, and 6 months of follow-up off drug were then conducted to assess delayed response and recurrence. To study T cell clonal expansion in alopecia areata, the researchers applied high-throughput TCRbeta sequencing to both the C3H/HeJ mouse model and human patients. Scalp tissue and sorted CD4+ and CD8+ peripheral blood T cells from patchy and totalis/universalis alopecia areata patients and from healthy controls were covered by human TCRbeta sequencing. Tofacitinib-treated patients had biopsies at baseline and at 4 and 24 weeks of treatment, with a later scalp biopsy in several patients. Clonality in the scalp was compared among normal scalp (n=4), patchy alopecia areata scalp (n=8), and alopecia totalis/universalis scalp (n=8). The RNA source kit depended on sample type: the PAXgene miRNA kit for fixed scalp, the miRNeasy kit for PBMCs, and the RNeasy kit for mouse skin. TCRbeta CDR3 regions were amplified by immunoSEQ multiplex PCR using 35 Vbeta forward and 13 Jbeta reverse primers.

V trim: 1 base; J trim: 0 bases; unmatched bases: 0. Via the germline V gene, CDR1 is SGHDN and CDR2 FVKESK. From its cysteine to its phenylalanine, the CDR3 spans 15 amino acids. The entry retains the CDR3 DNA only, 45 bases that are in frame from base 1. This clone is medium-sized (0.01 to 0.1%) in terms of sample share. The antigen this receptor binds is unknown. No base qualities exist here, and no much larger clone lies one base off it. Broader findings and caveats from the paper: Unlike mouse skin, where gammadelta T cells dominate, normal human skin contains resident alphabeta T cells that get sequenced too, which complicates analysis of the scalp TCR repertoire. TCR sequences shared between patients were less clear than in mice, possibly partly because of HLA diversity in the patient population. Compared with normal scalp, lesional scalp had higher clonality and more expanded CD8+ clones, particularly in alopecia totalis/universalis, a pattern that suggests antigenic drive.

The time point label for this specimen denotes: baseline before oral tofacitinib. Lesional scalp punch biopsies and peripheral blood were collected from alopecia areata patients. PBMCs were isolated by density centrifugation and stained for CD3, CD4 and CD8, after which CD4+ and CD8+ T cells were sorted on a FACSAria. Libraries were built with the immunoSEQ multiplex PCR assay. RNA was extracted from all samples and reverse transcribed into cDNA, which served as template for TCR sequencing. First-strand cDNA was synthesized using SuperScript III with a 2:1 mix of oligo-dT and random hexamers. A synthetic immune receptor repertoire was used to gauge amplification bias, and whatever bias remained was removed computationally. The paper's processing steps were these. Raw reads were preprocessed for error removal, and CDR3 was defined according to IMGT conventions as running from the conserved cysteine to phenylalanine. Clonality was computed by normalizing Shannon entropy by log2 of the number of productive unique TCRs and subtracting the result from 1. Whether each scalp clone was CD4 or CD8 was inferred by checking scalp TCRbeta sequences against the CD4 and CD8 repertoires from sorted blood. Held by TCRdb, this immuneACCESS table contains in-frame sequences only and omits some clones. Under half of the omission traces to an unresolved V gene where checked; the cause of the rest is unknown. V and J calls and clone size are given by that table; D and trimming were obtained from the DNA. Here the sample has hundreds of thousands of clones; 67% occur a single time. The top ten constitute more than 0.95% of the sample.

The receptor's source is a human donor with alopecia areata. This material consisted of CD4+ T cells sorted from blood, taken at week 0. The V and J genes are TRBV14 and TRBJ2-5; TRBD1 lines up with 9 middle nucleotides. The CDR3 region has the sequence CASSQGQGDQETQYF. The DNA reads TGTGCCAGCAGCCAAGGACAGGGGGACCAAGAGACCCAGTACTTC.